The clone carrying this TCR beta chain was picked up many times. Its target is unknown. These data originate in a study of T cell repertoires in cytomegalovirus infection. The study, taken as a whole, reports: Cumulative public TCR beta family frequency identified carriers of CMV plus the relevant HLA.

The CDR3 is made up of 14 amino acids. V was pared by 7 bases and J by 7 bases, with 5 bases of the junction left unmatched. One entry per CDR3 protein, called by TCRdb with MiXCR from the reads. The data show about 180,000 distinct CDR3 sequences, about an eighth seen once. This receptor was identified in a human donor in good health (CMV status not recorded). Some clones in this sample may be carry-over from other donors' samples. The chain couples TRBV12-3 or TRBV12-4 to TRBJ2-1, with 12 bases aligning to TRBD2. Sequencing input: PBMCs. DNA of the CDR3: TGTGCCAGCAAGACTAGCGGGAGCTTAAATGAGCAGTTCTTC. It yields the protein CASKTSGSLNEQFF.